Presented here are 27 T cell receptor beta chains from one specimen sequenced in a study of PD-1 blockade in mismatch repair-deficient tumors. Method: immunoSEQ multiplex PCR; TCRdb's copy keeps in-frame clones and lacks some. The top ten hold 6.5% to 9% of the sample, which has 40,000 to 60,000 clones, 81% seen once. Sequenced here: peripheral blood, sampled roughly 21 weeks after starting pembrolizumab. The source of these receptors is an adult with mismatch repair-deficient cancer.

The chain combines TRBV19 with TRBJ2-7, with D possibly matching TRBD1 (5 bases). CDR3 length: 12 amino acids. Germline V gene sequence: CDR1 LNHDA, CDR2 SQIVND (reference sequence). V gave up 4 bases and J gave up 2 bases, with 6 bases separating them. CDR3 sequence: CASSKGTYEQYF. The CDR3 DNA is TGTGCCAGTAGTAAGGGGACCTACGAGCAGTACTTC.

The CDR3 is CASSKVDRRFF. As DNA, the CDR3 is TGTGCCAGCAGTAAAGTGGACCGCCGCTTCTTT. The V and J genes are TRBV27 and TRBJ1-1; D is unresolved. Germline CDR1 and CDR2: MNHEY and SMNVEV (reference sequence). The CDR3 consists of 11 residues. Trimming stripped 5 bases from V and 14 bases from J, with 15 bases between.

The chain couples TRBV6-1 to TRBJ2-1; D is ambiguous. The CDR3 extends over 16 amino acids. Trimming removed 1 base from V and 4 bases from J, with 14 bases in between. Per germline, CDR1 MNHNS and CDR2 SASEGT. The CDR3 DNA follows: TGTGCCAGCAGTGAAGACGGTGGGCGACTTTACAATGAGCAGTTCTTC. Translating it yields CASSEDGGRLYNEQFF.

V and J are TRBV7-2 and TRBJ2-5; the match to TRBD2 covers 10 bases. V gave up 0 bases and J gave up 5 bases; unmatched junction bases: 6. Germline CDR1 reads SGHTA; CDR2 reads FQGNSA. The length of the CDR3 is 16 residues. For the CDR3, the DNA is TGTGCCAGCAGCTTAGCGCTCAGCGGGAGGGACGAGACCCAGTACTTC. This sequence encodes CASSLALSGRDETQYF.

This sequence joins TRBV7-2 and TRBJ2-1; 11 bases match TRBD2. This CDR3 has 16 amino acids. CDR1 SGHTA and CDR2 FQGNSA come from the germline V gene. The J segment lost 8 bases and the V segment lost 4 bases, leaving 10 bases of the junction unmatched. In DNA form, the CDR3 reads TGTGCCAGCAGCTCCCTTAGAATAGCGGGGGGGGATGAGCAGTTCTTC. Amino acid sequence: CASSSLRIAGGDEQFF.

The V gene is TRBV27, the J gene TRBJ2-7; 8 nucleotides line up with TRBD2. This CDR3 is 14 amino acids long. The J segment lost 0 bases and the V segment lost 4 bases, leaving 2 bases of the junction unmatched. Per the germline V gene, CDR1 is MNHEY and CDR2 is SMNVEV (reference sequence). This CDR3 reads CASSSTSGSYEQYF. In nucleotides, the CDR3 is TGTGCCAGCAGTTCTACTAGCGGCTCCTACGAGCAGTACTTC.

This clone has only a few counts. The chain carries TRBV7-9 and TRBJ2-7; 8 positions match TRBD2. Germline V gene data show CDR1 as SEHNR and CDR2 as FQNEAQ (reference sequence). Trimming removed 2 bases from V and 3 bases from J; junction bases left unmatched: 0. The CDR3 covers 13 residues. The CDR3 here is CASSLSGGYEQYF. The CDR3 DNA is TGTGCCAGCAGCTTAAGCGGGGGCTACGAGCAGTACTTC.

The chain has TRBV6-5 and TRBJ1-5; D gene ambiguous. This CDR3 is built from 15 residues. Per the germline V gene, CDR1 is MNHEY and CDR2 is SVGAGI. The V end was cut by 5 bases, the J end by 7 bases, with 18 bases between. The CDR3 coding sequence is TGTGCCAGCAGTGACTTTGGAGGTTTCGAACAGCCCCAGCATTTT. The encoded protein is CASSDFGGFEQPQHF.

The CDR3 sequence: CASSQRGESSGANVLTF. The CDR3 region has the DNA TGTGCCAGCAGCCAGAGGGGCGAGAGCTCTGGGGCCAACGTCCTGACTTTC. This chain links TRBV4-2 with TRBJ2-6, with D possibly called TRBD1 or TRBD2 (5 bases each). CDR1 and CDR2 from the germline V gene are LGHNA and YNFKEQ. V was shortened by 3 bases and J by 0 bases, with 12 bases between the two germline ends. The length of the CDR3 is 17 residues.

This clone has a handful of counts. For the CDR3, the DNA is TGCAGCGTTGAGTTAACAGATACGCAGTATTTT. Encoded protein: CSVELTDTQYF. This rearrangement joins TRBV29-1 to TRBJ2-3; D is ambiguous. This CDR3 has 11 amino acids. The germline V gene has CDR1 SQVTM and CDR2 ANQGSEA. V lost 3 bases, J lost 3 bases, and 4 bases lay in between.

Written as DNA, the CDR3 is TGTGCCAGCAGTGAATCCAGGGGGCGGGATACGCAGTATTTT. Protein sequence: CASSESRGRDTQYF. This chain joins TRBV25-1 and TRBJ2-3, with 8 bases identical to TRBD1. Germline values: CDR1 MGHDK, CDR2 SYGVNS. This CDR3 contains 14 residues. The ends lost 1 base at V and 6 bases at J; junction bases unmatched: 3. The full variable domain, completed using reference TRBV25-1 and TRBJ2-3, is EADIYQTPRYLVIGTGKKITLECSQTMGHDKMYWYQQDPGMELHLIHYSYGVNSTEKGDLSSESTVSRIRTEHFPLTLESARPSHTSQYLCASSESRGRDTQYFGPGTRLTVL.

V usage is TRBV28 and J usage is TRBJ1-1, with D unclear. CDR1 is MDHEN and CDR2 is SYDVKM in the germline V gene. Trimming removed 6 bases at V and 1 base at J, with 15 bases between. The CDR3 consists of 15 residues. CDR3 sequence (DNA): TGTGCCAGCAGACATTACTCAATCCGGAACACTGAAGCTTTCTTT. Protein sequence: CASRHYSIRNTEAFF.

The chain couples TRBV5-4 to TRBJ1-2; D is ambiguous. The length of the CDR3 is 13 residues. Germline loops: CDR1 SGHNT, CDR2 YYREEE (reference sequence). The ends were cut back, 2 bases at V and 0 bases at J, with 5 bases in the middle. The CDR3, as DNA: TGTGCCAGCAGCTTCTATTCTAACTATGGCTACACCTTC. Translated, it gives CASSFYSNYGYTF.

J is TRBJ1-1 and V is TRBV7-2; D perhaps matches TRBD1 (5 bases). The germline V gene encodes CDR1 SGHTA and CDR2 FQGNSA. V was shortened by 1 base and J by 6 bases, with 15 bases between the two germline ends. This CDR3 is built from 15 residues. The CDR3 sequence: CASSLGGSRVAEAFF. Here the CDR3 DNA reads TGTGCCAGCAGCTTAGGGGGGTCCCGGGTTGCTGAAGCTTTCTTT. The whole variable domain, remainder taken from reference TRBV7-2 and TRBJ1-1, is GAGVSQSPSNKVTEKGKDVELRCDPISGHTALYWYRQSLGQGLEFLIYFQGNSAPDKSGLPSDRFSAERTGGSVSTLTIQRTQQEDSAVYLCASSLGGSRVAEAFFGQGTRLTVV.

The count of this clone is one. This CDR3 is CASSFGTSGYNEQFF. The CDR3 coding sequence is TGTGCCAGCAGCTTTGGGACTAGCGGATACAATGAGCAGTTCTTC. This chain connects TRBV11-1 to TRBJ2-1; TRBD2 matches 11 bases. Germline trimming cut 3 bases from V and 4 bases from J; bases unmatched to any gene: 2. This CDR3 is 15 amino acids long. CDR1 and CDR2 from the germline V gene are SGHAT and FQDESV (reference sequence).

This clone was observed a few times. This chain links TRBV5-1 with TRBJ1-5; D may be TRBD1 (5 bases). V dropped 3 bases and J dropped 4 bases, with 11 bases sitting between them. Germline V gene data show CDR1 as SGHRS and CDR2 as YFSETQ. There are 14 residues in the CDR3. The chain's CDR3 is CASSSGLINQPQHF. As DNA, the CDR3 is TGCGCCAGCAGCTCGGGACTCATAAATCAGCCCCAGCATTTT.

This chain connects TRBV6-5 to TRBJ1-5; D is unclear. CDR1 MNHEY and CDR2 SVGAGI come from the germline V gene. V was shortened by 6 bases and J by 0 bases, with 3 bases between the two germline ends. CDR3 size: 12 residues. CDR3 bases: TGTGCCAGCAGGGATAGCAATCAGCCCCAGCATTTT. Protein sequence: CASRDSNQPQHF.

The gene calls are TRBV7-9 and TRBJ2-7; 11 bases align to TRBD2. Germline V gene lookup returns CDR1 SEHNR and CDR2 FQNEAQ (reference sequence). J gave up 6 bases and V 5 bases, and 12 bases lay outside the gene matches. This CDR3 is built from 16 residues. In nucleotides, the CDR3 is TGTGCCAGCAGCCCAAGCAGTAGCGGGAGGGCCCGCGAGCAGTACTTC. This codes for CASSPSSSGRAREQYF.

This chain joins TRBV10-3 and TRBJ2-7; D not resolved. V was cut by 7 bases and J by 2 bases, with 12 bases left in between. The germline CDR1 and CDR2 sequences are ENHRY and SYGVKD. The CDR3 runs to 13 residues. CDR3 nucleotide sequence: TGTGCCATCAACCCTGGCCAGCCCTACGAGCAGTACTTC. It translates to CAINPGQPYEQYF.

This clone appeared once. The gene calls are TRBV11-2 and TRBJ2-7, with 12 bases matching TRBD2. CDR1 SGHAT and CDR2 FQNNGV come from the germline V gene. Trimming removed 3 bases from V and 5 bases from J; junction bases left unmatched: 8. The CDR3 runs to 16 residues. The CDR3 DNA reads TGTGCCAGCAGCTTGTCTAGCGGGAGGGCCAGCCACGAGCAGTACTTC. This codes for CASSLSSGRASHEQYF.

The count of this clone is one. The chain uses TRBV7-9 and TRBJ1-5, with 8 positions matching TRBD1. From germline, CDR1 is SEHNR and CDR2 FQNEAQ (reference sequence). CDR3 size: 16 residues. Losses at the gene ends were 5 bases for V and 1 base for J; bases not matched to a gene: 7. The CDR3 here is CASSPSGGGSNQPQHF. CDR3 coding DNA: TGTGCCAGCAGCCCCTCAGGGGGCGGCAGCAATCAGCCCCAGCATTTT.

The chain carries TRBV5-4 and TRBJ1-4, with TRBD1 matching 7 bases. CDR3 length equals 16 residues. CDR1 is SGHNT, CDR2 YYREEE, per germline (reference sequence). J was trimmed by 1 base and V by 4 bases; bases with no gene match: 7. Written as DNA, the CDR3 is TGTGCCAGCAGCCCAGGGGGGTCTCGAACTAATGAAAAACTGTTTTTT. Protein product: CASSPGGSRTNEKLFF.

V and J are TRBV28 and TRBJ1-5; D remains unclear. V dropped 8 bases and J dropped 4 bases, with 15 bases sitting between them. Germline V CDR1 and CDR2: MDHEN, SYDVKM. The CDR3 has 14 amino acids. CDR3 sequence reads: CASWTLETNQPQHF. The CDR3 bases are TGTGCCAGCTGGACCCTCGAGACAAATCAGCCCCAGCATTTT.

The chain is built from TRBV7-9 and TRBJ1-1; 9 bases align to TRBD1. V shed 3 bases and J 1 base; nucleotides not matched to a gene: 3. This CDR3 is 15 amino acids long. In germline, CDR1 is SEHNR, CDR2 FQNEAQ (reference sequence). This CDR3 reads CASSLTGGGNTEAFF. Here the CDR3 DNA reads TGTGCCAGCAGCTTGACAGGGGGTGGGAACACTGAAGCTTTCTTT.

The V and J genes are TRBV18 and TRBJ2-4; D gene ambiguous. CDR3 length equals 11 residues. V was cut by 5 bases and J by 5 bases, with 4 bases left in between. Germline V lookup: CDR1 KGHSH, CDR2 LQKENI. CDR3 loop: CASSYENIQYF. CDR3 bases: TGTGCCAGCTCATATGAAAACATTCAGTACTTC. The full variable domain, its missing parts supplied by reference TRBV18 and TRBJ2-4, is NAGVMQNPRHLVRRRGQEARLRCSPMKGHSHVYWYRQLPEEGLKFMVYLQKENIIDESGMPKERFSAEFPKEGPSILRIQQVVRGDSAAYFCASSYENIQYFGAGTRLSVL.

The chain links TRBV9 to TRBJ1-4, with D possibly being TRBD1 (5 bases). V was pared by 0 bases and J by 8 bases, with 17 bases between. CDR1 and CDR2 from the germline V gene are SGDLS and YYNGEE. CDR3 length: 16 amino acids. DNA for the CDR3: TGTGCCAGCAGCGTAGAATGGGGAGACAGCGGCGAAAAACTGTTTTTT. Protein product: CASSVEWGDSGEKLFF.

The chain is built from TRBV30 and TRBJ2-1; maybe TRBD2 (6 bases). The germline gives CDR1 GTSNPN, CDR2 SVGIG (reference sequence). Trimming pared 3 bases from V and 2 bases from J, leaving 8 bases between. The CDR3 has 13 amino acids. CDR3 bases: TGTGCCTGGAGCGGGGGACCCTACAATGAGCAGTTCTTC. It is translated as CAWSGGPYNEQFF. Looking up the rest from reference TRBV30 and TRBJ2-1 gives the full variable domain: SQTIHQWPATLVQPVGSPLSLECTVEGTSNPNLYWYRQAAGRGLQLLFYSVGIGQISSEVPQNLSASRPQDRQFILSSKKLLLSDSGFYLCAWSGGPYNEQFFGPGTRLTVL.